This is a list of T cell receptor beta chains from one sample in a study of blood T cell repertoires in COVID-19. The protocol was immunoSEQ multiplex PCR, while the TCRdb copy is restricted to in-frame clones and leaves out a portion. The repertoire holds 95,000 to 130,000 clones, with 90% as singletons. The sample comprised peripheral blood. The receptors here all came from a human donor with active COVID-19. The donor label of this sample is uncertain. CDR3s include the opening cysteine and the closing phenylalanine or tryptophan. The order of the fields is V gene, J gene, CDR3 protein.

>TRBV18|TRBJ1-6
CASSRDSNNSPLHF
>TRBV4-1|TRBJ1-6
CASSQVPPRSTRSPLHF
>TRBV6-2/TRBV6-3|TRBJ2-1
CASSYMAGAHNEQFF
>TRBV5-6|TRBJ2-1
CASSFRLGREQFF
>TRBV12-3/TRBV12-4|TRBJ2-5
CASSSPRETQYF
>TRBV5-4|TRBJ2-5
CASSLRGGGETQYF
>TRBV27|TRBJ2-2
CASSFIWGGRANTGELFF
>TRBV7-6|TRBJ2-7
CASSLFTGDGEQYF
>TRBV2|TRBJ1-5
CASSGDRGRSAGQHF
>TRBV3-1/TRBV3-2|TRBJ2-3
CASSLRLAGDTDTQYF
>TRBV4-3|TRBJ1-4
CASSQGTGGFFNEKLFF
>TRBV19|TRBJ2-1
CASTPRGAYNEQFF
>TRBV7-9|TRBJ2-2
CASSLAFPGQGTGELFF
>TRBV9|TRBJ2-5
CASSAGTSGGPGRETQYF
>TRBV3-1/TRBV3-2|TRBJ2-5
CASSQDTGGAGETQYF
>TRBV5-6|TRBJ2-3
CASSLASADTESW
>TRBV6-5|TRBJ1-1
CASSYTQVASTEAFF
>TRBV12-5|TRBJ2-1
CASGFRRGAYNEQFF
>TRBV18|TRBJ2-3
CASSPSGGTDTQYF
>TRBV7-8|TRBJ2-1
CASSLGGRVKFF
>TRBV6-5|TRBJ1-5
CASREDSNQPQHF
>TRBV10-3|TRBJ2-7
CAISDDSPKQYF
>TRBV11-2|TRBJ2-7
CASSWGQGSYEQYF
>TRBV6-1|TRBJ1-1
CASSFQGNTEAFF
>TRBV7-8|TRBJ1-4
CASSSDRGREKLFF
>TRBV4-2|TRBJ1-5
CASGGHRHRVQPQHF
>TRBV5-1|TRBJ1-1
CASSSTGGLNTEAFF
>TRBV30|TRBJ1-4
CAWSVRSSGLTPEKLFF
>TRBV10-3|TRBJ1-5
CAVGTAGNQPQHF
>TRBV7-2|TRBJ1-1
CASSGSIGGNTEAFF
>TRBV6-5|TRBJ2-7
CASSYLGQAYEQYF
>TRBV30|TRBJ1-6
CAWSVQLNSSPLHF
>TRBV27|TRBJ2-3
CASSPRTGLQHTQYF
>TRBV29-1|TRBJ2-5
CSVEGQGVGETQYF
>TRBV5-5|TRBJ2-3
CASSLTTDTQYF
>TRBV7-3|TRBJ2-1
CASSLGLNSQSEQFF
>TRBV4-3|TRBJ1-5
CASSQGANGEQPQHF
>TRBV27|TRBJ1-6
CASSFSVSSYNSPLHF
>TRBV5-1|TRBJ2-7
CASSLGATGDHEQYF
>TRBV11-2|TRBJ2-5
CASSLSITGTNPQETQYF
>TRBV11-2|TRBJ2-3
CASRQGFTDTQYF
>TRBV7-2|TRBJ2-7
CASSLGPYRGPNSYEQYF